This T cell receptor beta chain is drawn from a study of OX40 agonist ivuxolimab in advanced cancers. The method was immunoSEQ multiplex PCR; TCRdb's version includes in-frame clones alone and lacks a portion of them. The sample gives tens of thousands of clones, approximately 94% of which show up once; 9.6% is in the top ten. Germline V gene lookup returns CDR1 MDHEN and CDR2 SYDVKM. CDR3 length: 14 residues. The trim removed 5 bases at V and 2 bases at J, leaving 5 bases unmatched. With baseline, cycle 4 day 1, and cycle 7 day 1 as timepoints, blood was sampled. The sample here was CD4+ or CD8+ T cells sorted from blood, taken in a trial of the OX40 agonist ivuxolimab. J is TRBJ2-7 and V is TRBV28, with TRBD2 matching over 8 bases. The receptor comes from an adult with an advanced solid tumor such as melanoma, head and neck, liver or kidney cancer. The CDR3 sequence: CASSPRRGAYEQYF. The CDR3 coding sequence is TGTGCCAGCAGTCCCCGGCGGGGGGCCTACGAGCAGTACTTC.